A selection of T cell receptor beta chains follows, all from one sample in a study of blood T cell repertoires in COVID-19. Some clones are missing from TCRdb's copy, which holds only in-frame ones; the method was immunoSEQ multiplex PCR. This sample yields 110,000 to 150,000 clones, of which more than 70% are seen a single time; approximately 10% belongs to the top ten. The specimen sequenced was peripheral blood. These receptors all stem from a man in his forties or fifties with active or convalescent COVID-19. CDR3s include the opening cysteine and the closing phenylalanine or tryptophan. Fields, in order: V gene, J gene, D gene, clone size, CDR3 length, CDR3 protein, CDR3 DNA. A D gene is named only where the DNA matches it firmly. Size tells how often a clone was seen (once, few, many) or the class of an expanded clone, and some rows leave it out.

TRBV9	TRBJ2-5	TRBD1	-	13	CASSRQGGETQYF	TGTGCCAGCAGTCGACAGGGGGGAGAGACCCAGTACTTC
TRBV7-9	TRBJ2-3	-	-	16	CASSPLIREGTDTQYF	TGTGCCAGCAGCCCATTAATCAGGGAAGGCACAGATACGCAGTATTTT
TRBV2	TRBJ2-3	-	once	14	CASSRLQSTDTQYF	TGTGCCAGCAGTCGATTGCAGAGCACAGATACGCAGTATTTT
TRBV19	TRBJ2-7	-	-	11	CASSDRYEQYF	TGTGCCAGTAGTGACAGATACGAGCAGTACTTC
TRBV5-4	TRBJ1-1	TRBD1	-	17	CASSGGQGALLNTEAFF	TGTGCCAGCAGCGGGGGACAGGGGGCCCTTCTGAACACTGAAGCTTTCTTT
TRBV7-2	TRBJ1-2	-	-	12	CASSADRVGYTF	TGTGCCAGCAGCGCCGACAGAGTTGGCTACACCTTC
TRBV29-1	TRBJ1-4	TRBD1	-	14	CSAGQGATNEKLFF	TGCAGCGCCGGACAGGGGGCAACTAATGAAAAACTGTTTTTT
TRBV27	TRBJ2-2	TRBD2	-	21	CASSLFFRGLAGGTNTGELFF	TGTGCCAGCAGTTTATTTTTTAGAGGACTAGCGGGAGGCACGAACACCGGGGAGCTGTTTTTT
TRBV2	TRBJ1-5	-	-	14	CASSAADNNQPQHF	TGTGCCAGCAGTGCTGCGGACAACAATCAGCCCCAGCATTTT
TRBV19	TRBJ1-1	-	-	13	CASSIEANTEAFF	TGTGCCAGTAGTATAGAGGCGAACACTGAAGCTTTCTTT
TRBV18	TRBJ2-5	TRBD2	-	16	CASSPGLAGGKETQYF	TGTGCCAGCTCACCAGGTTTAGCGGGAGGGAAAGAGACCCAGTACTTC
TRBV28	TRBJ2-3	TRBD2	-	18	CASSSRPALAGGADTQYF	TGTGCCAGCAGTTCTCGACCAGCACTAGCGGGAGGTGCAGATACGCAGTATTTT
TRBV5-4	TRBJ1-2	TRBD1	-	15	CASSLGGTGQIGYTF	TGTGCCAGCAGCTTGGGCGGGACAGGCCAAATCGGCTACACCTTC
TRBV12-3/TRBV12-4	TRBJ2-7	TRBD2	-	12	CASSFTGGEQYF	TGTGCCAGCAGTTTTACGGGGGGCGAGCAGTACTTC
TRBV6-5	TRBJ1-1	-	few	13	CASSYWQNTEAFF	TGTGCCAGCAGTTACTGGCAGAACACTGAAGCTTTCTTT
TRBV6-6	TRBJ1-5	-	once	16	CAIRSFGQLSNQPQHF	TGTGCCATCCGGTCGTTCGGACAGCTTAGCAATCAGCCCCAGCATTTT
TRBV3-1/TRBV3-2	TRBJ2-2	TRBD1	-	15	CASRQTGVLTGELFF	TGTGCCAGCAGGCAGACAGGGGTCCTAACCGGGGAGCTGTTTTTT
TRBV11-2	TRBJ2-3	-	-	15	CASSLDRGSTDTQYF	TGTGCCAGCAGCTTAGATCGGGGGAGCACAGATACGCAGTATTTT
TRBV19	TRBJ1-5	-	-	12	CASGKGTRPQHF	TGTGCCAGCGGGAAGGGCACCCGGCCCCAGCATTTT
TRBV27	TRBJ2-1	-	-	13	CASSFAGWGEQFF	TGTGCCAGCAGTTTTGCAGGGTGGGGTGAGCAGTTCTTC
TRBV6-5	TRBJ2-4	-	-	15	CASSYFGGAQNIQYF	TGTGCCAGCAGTTACTTTGGGGGGGCCCAAAACATTCAGTACTTC
TRBV4-2	TRBJ2-6	-	-	16	CASSQARGSGANVLTF	TGTGCCAGCAGCCAAGCCCGGGGGTCTGGGGCCAACGTCCTGACTTTC
TRBV7-2	TRBJ1-5	TRBD1	once	14	CASSRTGINQPQHF	TGTGCCAGCAGCCGGACAGGGATTAATCAGCCCCAGCATTTT
TRBV10-1	TRBJ1-2	-	-	12	CASRGTFSGYTF	TGCGCCAGCAGGGGGACTTTCTCTGGCTACACCTTC
TRBV28	TRBJ1-2	TRBD1	-	14	CASSSPQGAGGYTF	TGTGCCAGCAGTTCGCCACAGGGGGCCGGGGGCTACACCTTC
TRBV5-8	TRBJ1-5	TRBD1	-	14	CASSLKGADQPQHF	TGTGCCAGCAGCTTGAAGGGGGCCGATCAGCCCCAGCATTTT
TRBV6-1	TRBJ1-2	-	-	13	CASSREAFYGYTF	TGTGCCAGCAGTAGGGAGGCCTTCTATGGCTACACCTTC
TRBV4-1	TRBJ2-6	TRBD2	-	21	CASSQGSGLAGQSSGANVLTF	TGCGCCAGCAGCCAAGGTTCGGGACTAGCGGGCCAGAGCTCTGGGGCCAACGTCCTGACTTTC
TRBV3-1/TRBV3-2	TRBJ2-3	TRBD2	-	16	CASSHGRSRSTDTQYF	TGTGCCAGCAGCCACGGGAGGTCCCGCAGCACAGATACGCAGTATTTT
TRBV10-3	TRBJ2-7	TRBD1	once	15	CAISAAGTGGGEQYF	TGTGCCATCAGCGCAGCCGGGACAGGGGGCGGGGAGCAGTACTTC
TRBV6-5	TRBJ2-3	TRBD1	-	16	CASSSVTGGGTDTQYF	TGTGCCAGCAGTTCAGTCACAGGGGGCGGCACAGATACGCAGTATTTT
TRBV5-8	TRBJ2-3	-	-	17	CASSLRGDFGGTDTQYF	TGTGCCAGCAGCTTGAGAGGGGACTTCGGGGGCACAGATACGCAGTATTTT
TRBV11-2	TRBJ2-7	TRBD2	once	14	CASSKLAGAYEQYF	TGTGCCAGCAGCAAACTAGCGGGAGCTTACGAGCAGTACTTC